Detailed here is one T cell receptor (beta chain). The team made cDNA by running eight separate reactions for each sample. TCRdb reprocessed the 5' RACE reads and reports one entry per CDR3 protein, with no DNA. Seen in this sample are some 450,000 distinct CDR3 sequences; the ten most common clones hold 2% to 2.5%. The data stem from a study of monozygotic twins with inflammatory bowel disease. This CDR3 is built from 15 residues. The receptor comes from a human donor with ulcerative colitis or Crohn's disease, or a healthy co-twin of an affected twin (not recorded which). Sequenced sample: blood. The rearrangement links TRBV12-3 or TRBV12-4 to TRBJ2-7; the TCRdb D gene call, TRBD2, has no DNA to confirm it. CDR3 protein: CASSVLAGGTYEQYF.